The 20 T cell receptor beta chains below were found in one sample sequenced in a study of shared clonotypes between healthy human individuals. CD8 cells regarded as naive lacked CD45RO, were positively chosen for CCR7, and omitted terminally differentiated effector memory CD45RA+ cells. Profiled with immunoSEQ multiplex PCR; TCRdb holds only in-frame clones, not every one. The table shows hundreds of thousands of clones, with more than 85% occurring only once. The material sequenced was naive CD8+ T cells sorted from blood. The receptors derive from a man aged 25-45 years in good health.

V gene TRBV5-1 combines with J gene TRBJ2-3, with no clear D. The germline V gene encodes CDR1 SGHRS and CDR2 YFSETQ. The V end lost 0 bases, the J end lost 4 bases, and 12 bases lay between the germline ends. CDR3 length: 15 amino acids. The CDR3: CASSLEAQPADTQYF. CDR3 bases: TGCGCCAGCAGCTTGGAGGCCCAGCCGGCAGATACGCAGTATTTT.

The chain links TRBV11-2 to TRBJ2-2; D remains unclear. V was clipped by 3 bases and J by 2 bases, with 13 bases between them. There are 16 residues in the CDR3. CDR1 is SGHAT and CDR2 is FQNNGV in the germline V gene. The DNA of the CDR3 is TGTGCCAGCAGCTTTGCAGAGACTGTAAACACCGGGGAGCTGTTTTTT. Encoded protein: CASSFAETVNTGELFF.

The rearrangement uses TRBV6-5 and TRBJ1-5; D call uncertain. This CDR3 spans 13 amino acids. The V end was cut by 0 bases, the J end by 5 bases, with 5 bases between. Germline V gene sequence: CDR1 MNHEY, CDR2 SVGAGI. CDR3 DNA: TGTGCCAGCAGTTACTCGTGGGATCAGCCCCAGCATTTT. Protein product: CASSYSWDQPQHF.

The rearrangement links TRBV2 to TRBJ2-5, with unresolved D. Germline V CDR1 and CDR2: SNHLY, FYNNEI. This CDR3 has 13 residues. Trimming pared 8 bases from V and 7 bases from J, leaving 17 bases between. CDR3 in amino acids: CASPDMENWTQYF. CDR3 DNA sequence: TGTGCCAGCCCTGACATGGAAAATTGGACCCAGTACTTC.

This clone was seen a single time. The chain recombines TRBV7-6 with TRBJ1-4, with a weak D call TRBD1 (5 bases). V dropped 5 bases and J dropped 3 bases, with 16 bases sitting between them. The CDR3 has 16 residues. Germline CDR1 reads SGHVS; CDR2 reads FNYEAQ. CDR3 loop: CASSPYFQGSNEKLFF. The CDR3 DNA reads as TGTGCCAGCAGCCCCTACTTTCAGGGATCTAATGAAAAACTGTTTTTT.

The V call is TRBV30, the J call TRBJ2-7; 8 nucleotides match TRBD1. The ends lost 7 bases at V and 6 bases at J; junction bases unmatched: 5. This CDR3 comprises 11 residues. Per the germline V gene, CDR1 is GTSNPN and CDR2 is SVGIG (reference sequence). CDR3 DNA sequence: TGTGCCTTATGCAGGGGGCCCGAGCAGTACTTC. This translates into CALCRGPEQYF.

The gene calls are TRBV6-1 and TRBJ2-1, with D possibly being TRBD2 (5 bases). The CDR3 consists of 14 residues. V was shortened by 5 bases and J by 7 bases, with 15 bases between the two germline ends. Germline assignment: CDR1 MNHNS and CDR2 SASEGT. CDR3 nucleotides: TGTGCCAGCAGTTTACTAGTGGGGAGTAATGAGCAGTTCTTC. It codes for CASSLLVGSNEQFF.

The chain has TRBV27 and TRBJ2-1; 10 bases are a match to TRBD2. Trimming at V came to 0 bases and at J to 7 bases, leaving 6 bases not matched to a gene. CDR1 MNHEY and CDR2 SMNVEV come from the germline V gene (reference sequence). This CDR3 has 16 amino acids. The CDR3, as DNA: TGTGCCAGCAGTTTATCAGCGGGAGGGCTTTATAATGAGCAGTTCTTC. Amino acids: CASSLSAGGLYNEQFF.

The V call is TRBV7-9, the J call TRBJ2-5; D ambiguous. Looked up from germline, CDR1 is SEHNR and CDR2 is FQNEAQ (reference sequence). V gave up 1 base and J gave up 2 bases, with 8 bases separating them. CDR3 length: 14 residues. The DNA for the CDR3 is TGTGCCAGCAGCTTAGGGACCGCACAAGAGACCCAGTACTTC. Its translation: CASSLGTAQETQYF.

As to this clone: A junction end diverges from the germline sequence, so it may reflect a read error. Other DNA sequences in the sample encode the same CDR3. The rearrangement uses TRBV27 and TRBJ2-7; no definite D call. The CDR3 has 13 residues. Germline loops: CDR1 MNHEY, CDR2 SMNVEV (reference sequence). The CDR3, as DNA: TGTGCCAGCAGTTTATCTGGCTCCTCCGAGCAGTACTTC. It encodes CASSLSGSSEQYF.

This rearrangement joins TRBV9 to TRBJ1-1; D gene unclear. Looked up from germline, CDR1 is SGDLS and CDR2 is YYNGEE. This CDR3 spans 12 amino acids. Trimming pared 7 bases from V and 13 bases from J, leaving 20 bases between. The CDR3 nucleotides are TGTGCCAGCGGAACGGGGAACAGTAGAGATTTCTTT. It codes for CASGTGNSRDFF.

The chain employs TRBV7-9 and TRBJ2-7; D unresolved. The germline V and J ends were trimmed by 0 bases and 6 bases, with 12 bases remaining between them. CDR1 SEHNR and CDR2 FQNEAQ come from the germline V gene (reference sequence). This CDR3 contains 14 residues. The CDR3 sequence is CASSLASWAAEQYF. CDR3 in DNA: TGTGCCAGCAGCTTAGCGTCGTGGGCAGCCGAGCAGTACTTC. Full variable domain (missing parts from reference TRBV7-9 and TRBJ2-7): DTGVSQNPRHKITKRGQNVTFRCDPISEHNRLYWYRQTLGQGPEFLTYFQNEAQLEKSRLLSDRFSAERPKGSFSTLEIQRTEQGDSAMYLCASSLASWAAEQYFGPGTRLTVT.

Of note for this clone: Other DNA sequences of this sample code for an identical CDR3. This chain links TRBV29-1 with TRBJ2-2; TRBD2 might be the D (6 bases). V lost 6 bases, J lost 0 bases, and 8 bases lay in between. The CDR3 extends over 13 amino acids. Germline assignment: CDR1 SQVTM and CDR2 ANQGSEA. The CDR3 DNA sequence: TGCAGCGTCCGGGACTCGAACACCGGGGAGCTGTTTTTT. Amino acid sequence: CSVRDSNTGELFF.

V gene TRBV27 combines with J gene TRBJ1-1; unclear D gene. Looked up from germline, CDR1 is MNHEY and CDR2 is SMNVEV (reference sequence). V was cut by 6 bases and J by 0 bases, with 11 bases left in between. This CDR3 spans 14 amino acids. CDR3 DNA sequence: TGTGCCAGCAGCCCGGGGAGTATGAACACTGAAGCTTTCTTT. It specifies CASSPGSMNTEAFF.

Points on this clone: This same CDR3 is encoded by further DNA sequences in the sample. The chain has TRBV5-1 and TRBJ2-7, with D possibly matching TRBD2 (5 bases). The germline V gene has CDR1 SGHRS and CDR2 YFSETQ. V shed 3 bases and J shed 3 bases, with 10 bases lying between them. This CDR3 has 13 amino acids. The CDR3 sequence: CASSYRTDYEQYF. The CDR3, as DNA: TGCGCCAGCAGCTACCGGACTGACTACGAGCAGTACTTC. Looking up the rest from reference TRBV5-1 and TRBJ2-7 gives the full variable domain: KAGVTQTPRYLIKTRGQQVTLSCSPISGHRSVSWYQQTPGQGLQFLFEYFSETQRNKGNFPGRFSGRQFSNSRSEMNVSTLELGDSALYLCASSYRTDYEQYFGPGTRLTVT.

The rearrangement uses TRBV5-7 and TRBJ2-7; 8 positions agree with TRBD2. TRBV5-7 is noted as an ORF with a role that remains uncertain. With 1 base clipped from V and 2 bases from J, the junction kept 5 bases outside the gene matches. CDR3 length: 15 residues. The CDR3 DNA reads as TGTGCCAGCAGCTTGTACGGGAGGGAAACCTACGAGCAGTACTTC. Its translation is CASSLYGRETYEQYF.

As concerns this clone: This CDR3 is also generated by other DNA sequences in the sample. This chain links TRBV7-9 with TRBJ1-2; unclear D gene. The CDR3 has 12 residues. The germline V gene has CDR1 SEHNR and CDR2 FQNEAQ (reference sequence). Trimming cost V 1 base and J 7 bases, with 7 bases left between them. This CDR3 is CASSLDSRGYTF. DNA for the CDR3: TGTGCCAGCAGCTTAGACAGTCGTGGCTACACCTTC.

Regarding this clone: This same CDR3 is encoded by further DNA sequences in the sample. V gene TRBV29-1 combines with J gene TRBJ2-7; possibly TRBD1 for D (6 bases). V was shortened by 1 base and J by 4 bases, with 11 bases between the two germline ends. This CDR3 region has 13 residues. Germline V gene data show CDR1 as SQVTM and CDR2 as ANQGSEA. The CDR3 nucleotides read TGCAGCGTTGAAGGACAGGAGACGTACGAGCAGTACTTC. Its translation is CSVEGQETYEQYF.

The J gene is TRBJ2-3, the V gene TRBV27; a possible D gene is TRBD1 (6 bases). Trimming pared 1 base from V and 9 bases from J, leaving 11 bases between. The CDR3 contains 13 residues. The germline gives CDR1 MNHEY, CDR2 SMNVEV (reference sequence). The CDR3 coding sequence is TGTGCCAGCAGTTTATTGACAGGAGTCACGCAGTATTTT. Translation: CASSLLTGVTQYF.

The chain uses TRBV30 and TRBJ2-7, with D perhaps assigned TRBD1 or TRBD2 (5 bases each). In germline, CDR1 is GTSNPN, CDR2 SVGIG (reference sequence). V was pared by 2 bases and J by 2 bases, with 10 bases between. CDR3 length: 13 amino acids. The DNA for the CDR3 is TGTGCCTGGAGTATGGGGGTCGCCTACGAGCAGTACTTC. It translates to CAWSMGVAYEQYF.